This T cell receptor beta chain was sequenced in a study of siplizumab effects on memory and regulatory T cells (dated by TCRdb to the late 2010s). Concerning the study at large: The effect of the anti-CD2 antibody siplizumab on alloreactive T-cell subsets was examined in allogeneic mixed lymphocyte reactions constructed from human PBMCs. General findings and caveats noted by the study authors: Unstimulated naive T cells appeared more diverse than memory T cells, and naive cells seemed to contribute substantially to the alloresponse. Of the alloreactive CD4+ clones that could be mapped, the Treg-derived share averaged about 63% with siplizumab compared with around 27% in control reactions. Because sequences at frequencies below about 10^-5 were poorly captured, only a minor fraction of alloreactive clones could be mapped back to unstimulated subsets. A naive or memory phenotype could not be assigned to roughly 75-97% of proliferating CD4+ or CD8+ clones. Whether proliferating Tregs from siplizumab cultures actually had suppressive function was not functionally confirmed. The cumulative frequency of alloreactive sequences traceable to unstimulated CD4+ memory T cells was significantly reduced by siplizumab.

TCRbeta CDR3 sequencing was performed on sorted unstimulated T cells and on proliferating T cells recovered from mixed lymphocyte reactions. Fresh whole blood from approximately ten HLA-typed healthy donors was used to isolate PBMCs. To map where alloreactive clones came from, unstimulated CD4+ regulatory T cells were FACS-sorted. The library was built by means of the immunoSEQ multiplex PCR assay. The deep sequencing platform assayed roughly 10^5 TCR templates per sample. Genomic DNA extracted from sorted T cells was the material used for TCRbeta CDR3 sequencing. In the original analysis: Clonal analysis of TCRbeta CDR3 data was done in the R programming language. Alloreactive CD4+ and CD8+ clones were defined by comparing unstimulated samples with post-reaction CFSE-low samples. Regulatory or non-regulatory origin was assigned to alloreactive CD4+ clones by matching of sequences to sorted unstimulated Treg and non-Treg repertoires. TCRdb re-hosts the immuneACCESS table, in-frame sequences only. Its copies lack some clones; in the studies checked, an unresolved V gene accounts for under half of them, and the cause for the rest is not known. The V and J calls and the clone size are those of that table, but D and trimming were determined from the DNA. The sample table shows approximately 100,000 clones, and around 92% are seen once. The ten largest clones represent approximately 0.71% of the sample.

Compared with germline, V lacks 6 bases and J lacks 4 bases; bases without a gene match: 6. CDR1 and CDR2 (MNHNS, SASEGT) derive from the germline V gene. The CDR3, from cysteine to phenylalanine, totals 14 residues. The sequence is cut down to CDR3 DNA, 42 bases in frame from base 1. Regarding this clone: Its antigen remains undetermined. No much larger clone exists at a distance of one base, and base qualities are not known.

This receptor chain uses TRBV6-1 and TRBJ1-3, and 7 junction bases match TRBD1. The clonotype comes from a human donor in good health. The sequenced material came from Tregs sorted from blood. The nucleotides are TGTGCCAGCAGCCTACAGGGGAAGGGAAACACCATATATTTT. This translates into CASSLQGKGNTIYF.